Shown below are 3 T cell receptor beta chains from a single sample sequenced in a study of blood T cells in healthy people across ages. Primers used in a second PCR of about 7 to 12 cycles were a sample-barcoded 5' primer and a J-beta primer mix. TCRdb called the 5' RACE reads again in MiXCR, with one record for every CDR3 protein. The table has some 930,000 distinct CDR3 sequences, almost 30% seen once. The same data also contributed to another study, on T cells of mothers and their children.

What was sequenced was blood. The receptors here all came from a woman aged 40 to 50 in good health.

In the case of this clonotype: Relative to the germline gene, one junction end is altered; a read error may explain this. The chain links TRBV5-1 to TRBJ1-2, with unresolved D. CDR1 is SGHRS and CDR2 is YFSETQ in the germline V gene. The length of the CDR3 is 12 residues. The CDR3 sequence: CASSLGSYGCTF. The CDR3 nucleotides are TGCGCCAGCAGCTTAGGAAGCTATGGCTGCACCTTC.

CDR3 nucleotides: TGTGCCAGCAGTTCCACCCCAGGGGTCACTGAAGCTTTCTTT. This encodes CASSSTPGVTEAFF. This sequence joins TRBV7-2 and TRBJ1-1; TRBD1 might be the D (6 bases). The CDR3 spans 14 residues. Germline V lookup: CDR1 SGHTA, CDR2 FQGNSA. V lost 6 bases to trimming and J lost 4 bases, with 15 bases between them.

As to this clonotype: A much larger clonotype is one base distant, so this may be a read error. The rearrangement joins TRBV4-1 to TRBJ1-2, with 9 bases lining up with TRBD1. There are 14 residues in the CDR3. Germline V gene data show CDR1 as MGHRA and CDR2 as YSYEKL. The CDR3, as DNA: TGCGCCAGCAGCCAGAGTACAGGGGGCTATGGCTGCACCTTC. It is translated as CASSQSTGGYGCTF.